This T cell receptor (beta chain) was sequenced in a study of CD8 T cells in ankylosing spondylitis. TCRdb reanalysed the 5' RACE reads using MiXCR and keeps one entry per CDR3 protein. The profile shows 150,000 to 250,000 distinct CDR3 sequences, roughly 13% of them singletons. This clonotype showed up many times. Germline trimming cut 4 bases from V and 2 bases from J; bases unmatched to any gene: 16. Germline CDR1 LGHNA, CDR2 YNFKEQ. This CDR3 has 19 residues. The TCR was taken from a male donor with ankylosing spondylitis or in good health (not recorded which). The rearrangement uses TRBV4-2 and TRBJ2-1; 8 positions match TRBD2. Sample: blood, either unsorted or a sorted T cell fraction (not recorded which). The CDR3, as DNA: TGTGCCAGCAGCCTCAGCGGGACACCAACTAGCGGCCCCTACAATGAGCAGTTCTTC. It encodes CASSLSGTPTSGPYNEQFF.